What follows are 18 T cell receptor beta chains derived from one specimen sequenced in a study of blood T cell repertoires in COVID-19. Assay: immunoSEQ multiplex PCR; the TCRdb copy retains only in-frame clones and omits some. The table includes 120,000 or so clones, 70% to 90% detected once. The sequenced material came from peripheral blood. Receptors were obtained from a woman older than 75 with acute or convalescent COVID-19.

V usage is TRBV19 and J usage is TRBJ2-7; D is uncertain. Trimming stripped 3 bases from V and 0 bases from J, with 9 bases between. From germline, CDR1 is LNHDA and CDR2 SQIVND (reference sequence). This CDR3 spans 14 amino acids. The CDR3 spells CASSIAPSSYEQYF. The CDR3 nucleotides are TGTGCCAGTAGTATTGCACCTAGCTCCTACGAGCAGTACTTC.

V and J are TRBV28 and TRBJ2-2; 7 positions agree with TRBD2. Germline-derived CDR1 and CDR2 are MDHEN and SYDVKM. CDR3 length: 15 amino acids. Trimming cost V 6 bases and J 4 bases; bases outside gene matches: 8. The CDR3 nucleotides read TGTGCCAGCAGCACCCCGGCTAGCGGCACCGGGGAGCTGTTTTTT. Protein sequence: CASSTPASGTGELFF.

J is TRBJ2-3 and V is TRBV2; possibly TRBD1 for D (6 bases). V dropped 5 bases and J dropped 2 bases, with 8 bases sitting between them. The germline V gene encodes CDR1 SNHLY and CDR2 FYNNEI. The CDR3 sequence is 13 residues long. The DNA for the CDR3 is TGTGCCAGCAGTAGGGACAACACAGATACGCAGTATTTT. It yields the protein CASSRDNTDTQYF.

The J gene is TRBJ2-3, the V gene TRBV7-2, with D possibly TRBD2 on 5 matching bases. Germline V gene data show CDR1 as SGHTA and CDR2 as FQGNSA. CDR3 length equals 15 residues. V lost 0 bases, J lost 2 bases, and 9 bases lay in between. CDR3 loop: CASSLATILTDTQYF. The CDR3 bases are TGTGCCAGCAGCTTAGCGACTATACTCACAGATACGCAGTATTTT.

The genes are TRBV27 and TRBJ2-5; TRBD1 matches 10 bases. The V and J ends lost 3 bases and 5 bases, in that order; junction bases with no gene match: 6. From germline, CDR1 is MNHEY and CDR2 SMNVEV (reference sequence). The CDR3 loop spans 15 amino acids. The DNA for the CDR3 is TGTGCCAGCAGTTTGGGGACAGGGGTCGTCGAGACCCAGTACTTC. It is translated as CASSLGTGVVETQYF.

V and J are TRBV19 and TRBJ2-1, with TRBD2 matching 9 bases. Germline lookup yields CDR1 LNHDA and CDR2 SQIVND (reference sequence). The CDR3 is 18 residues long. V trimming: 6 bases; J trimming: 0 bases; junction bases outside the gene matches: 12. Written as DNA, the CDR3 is TGTGCCAGTAGCCCGGGACTAGCAACGCTTAGCTCCTACAATGAGCAGTTCTTC. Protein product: CASSPGLATLSSYNEQFF.

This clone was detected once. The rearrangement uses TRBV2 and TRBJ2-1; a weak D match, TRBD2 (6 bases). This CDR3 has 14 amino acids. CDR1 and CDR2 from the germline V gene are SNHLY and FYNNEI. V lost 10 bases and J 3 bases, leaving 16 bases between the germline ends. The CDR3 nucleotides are TGTGCCACCCGGGGCCGGGACTTCTACAATGAGCAGTTCTTC. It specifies CATRGRDFYNEQFF.

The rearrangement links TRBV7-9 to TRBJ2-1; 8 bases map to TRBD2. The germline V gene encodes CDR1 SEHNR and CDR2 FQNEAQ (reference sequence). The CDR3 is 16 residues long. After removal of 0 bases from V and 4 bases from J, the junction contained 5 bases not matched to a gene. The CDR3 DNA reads TGTGCCAGCAGCTTAGCCCCGGGACTAGGATACAATGAGCAGTTCTTC. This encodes CASSLAPGLGYNEQFF. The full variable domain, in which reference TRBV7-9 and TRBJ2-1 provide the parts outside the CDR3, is DTGVSQNPRHKITKRGQNVTFRCDPISEHNRLYWYRQTLGQGPEFLTYFQNEAQLEKSRLLSDRFSAERPKGSFSTLEIQRTEQGDSAMYLCASSLAPGLGYNEQFFGPGTRLTVL.

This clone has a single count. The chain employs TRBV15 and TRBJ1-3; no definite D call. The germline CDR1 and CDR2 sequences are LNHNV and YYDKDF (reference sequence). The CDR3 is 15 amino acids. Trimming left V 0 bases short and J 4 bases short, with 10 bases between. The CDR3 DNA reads TGTGCCACCAGCAGAGATTTGGCAGTGGGAAACACCATATATTTT. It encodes CATSRDLAVGNTIYF.

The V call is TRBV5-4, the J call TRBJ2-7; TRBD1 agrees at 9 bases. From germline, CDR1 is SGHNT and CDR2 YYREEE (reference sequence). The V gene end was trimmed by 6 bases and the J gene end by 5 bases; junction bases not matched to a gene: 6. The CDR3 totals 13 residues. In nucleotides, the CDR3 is TGTGCCAGCACGAGGACAGGGGTTAACGAGCAGTACTTC. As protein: CASTRTGVNEQYF. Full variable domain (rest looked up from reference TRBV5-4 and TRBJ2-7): ETGVTQSPTHLIKTRGQQVTLRCSSQSGHNTVSWYQQALGQGPQFIFQYYREEENGRGNFPPRFSGLQFPNYSSELNVNALELDDSALYLCASTRTGVNEQYFGPGTRLTVT.

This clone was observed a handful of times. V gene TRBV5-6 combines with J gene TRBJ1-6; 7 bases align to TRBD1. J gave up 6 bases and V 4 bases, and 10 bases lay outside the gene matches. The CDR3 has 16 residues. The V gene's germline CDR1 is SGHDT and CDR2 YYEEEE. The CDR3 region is CASSHYGQVSNSPLHF. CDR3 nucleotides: TGTGCCAGCAGCCACTATGGACAGGTTTCTAATTCACCCCTCCACTTT. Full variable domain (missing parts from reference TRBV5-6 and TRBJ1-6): DAGVTQSPTHLIKTRGQQVTLRCSPKSGHDTVSWYQQALGQGPQFIFQYYEEEERQRGNFPDRFSGHQFPNYSSELNVNALLLGDSALYLCASSHYGQVSNSPLHFGNGTRLTVT.

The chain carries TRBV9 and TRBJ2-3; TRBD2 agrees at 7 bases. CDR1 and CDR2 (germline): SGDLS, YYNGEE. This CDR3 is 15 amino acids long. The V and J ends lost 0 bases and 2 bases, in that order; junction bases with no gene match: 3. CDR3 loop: CASSVAGGPTDTQYF. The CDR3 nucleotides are TGTGCCAGCAGCGTAGCGGGGGGACCCACAGATACGCAGTATTTT.

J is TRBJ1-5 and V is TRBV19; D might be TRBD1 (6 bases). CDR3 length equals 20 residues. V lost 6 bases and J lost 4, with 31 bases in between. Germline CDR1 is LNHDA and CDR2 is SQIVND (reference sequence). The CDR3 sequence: CASRHPHYRVLARWNQPQHF. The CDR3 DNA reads TGTGCCAGTAGGCACCCTCATTACAGGGTGTTGGCCCGGTGGAATCAGCCCCAGCATTTT.

This CDR3 is CASNGQYNSPLHF. As DNA, the CDR3 is TGTGCCAGCAATGGACAGTATAATTCACCCCTCCACTTT. The rearrangement uses TRBV6-5 and TRBJ1-6, with D tentatively TRBD1 (6 bases). Between the trimmed V and J ends, which lost 7 bases and 4 bases, there was a span of 8 bases. This CDR3 contains 13 residues. From germline, CDR1 is MNHEY and CDR2 SVGAGI.

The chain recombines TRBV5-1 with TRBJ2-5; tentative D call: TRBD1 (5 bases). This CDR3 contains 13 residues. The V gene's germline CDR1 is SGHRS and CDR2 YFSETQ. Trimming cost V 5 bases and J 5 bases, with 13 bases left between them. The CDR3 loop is CASSREWGETQYF. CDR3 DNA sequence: TGCGCCAGCAGTAGGGAATGGGGCGAGACCCAGTACTTC.

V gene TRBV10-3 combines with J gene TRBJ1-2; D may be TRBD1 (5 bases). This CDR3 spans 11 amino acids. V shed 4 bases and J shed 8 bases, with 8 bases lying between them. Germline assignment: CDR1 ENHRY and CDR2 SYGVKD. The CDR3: CAISVTDGYTF. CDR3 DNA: TGTGCCATCAGTGTGACAGACGGCTACACCTTC.

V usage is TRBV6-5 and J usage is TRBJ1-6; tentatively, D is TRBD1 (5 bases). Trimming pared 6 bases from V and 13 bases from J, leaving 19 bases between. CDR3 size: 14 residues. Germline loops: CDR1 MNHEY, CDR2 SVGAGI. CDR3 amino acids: CASSPDPGGRPLHF. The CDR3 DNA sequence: TGTGCCAGCAGCCCGGACCCCGGGGGACGGCCCCTCCACTTT.

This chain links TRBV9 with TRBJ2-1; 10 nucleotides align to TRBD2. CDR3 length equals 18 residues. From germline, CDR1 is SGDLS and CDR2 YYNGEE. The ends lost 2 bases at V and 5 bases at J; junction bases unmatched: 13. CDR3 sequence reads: CASSVRRTSGNIHNEQFF. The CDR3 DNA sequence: TGTGCCAGCAGCGTTAGACGGACTAGCGGCAATATTCACAATGAGCAGTTCTTC. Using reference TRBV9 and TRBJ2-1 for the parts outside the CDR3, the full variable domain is DSGVTQTPKHLITATGQRVTLRCSPRSGDLSVYWYQQSLDQGLQFLIQYYNGEERAKGNILERFSAQQFPDLHSELNLSSLELGDSALYFCASSVRRTSGNIHNEQFFGPGTRLTVL.